This section outlines one T cell receptor (beta chain) sequence together with its context. Its cognate antigen is unknown. The data stem from a study of regulatory dendritic cells for organ transplantation. General study findings and limits: Memory CD8+ clonal expansion seemed more limited with regulatory than mature dendritic cells.

J lost 6 bases, V lost 0 bases, and 10 bases had no gene match. The CDR3 length is 17 residues. Germline-derived CDR1 and CDR2 are SGHVS and FQNEAQ. Assay: immunoSEQ multiplex PCR; the TCRdb copy retains only in-frame clones and omits some. This sample has about 38,000 clones; just over 90% occur once, and the top ten carry about 0.11%. The gene calls are TRBV7-8 and TRBJ2-3; TRBD2 agrees at 9 bases. The specimen sequenced was naive CD8+ T cells from blood. The subset is: CD45RA+ naive T cells. The origin of this receptor is a human donor in good health. The CDR3 region is CASSLASGRGGADTQYF. Written as DNA, the CDR3 is TGTGCCAGCAGCTTAGCTTCTGGGCGGGGGGGCGCCGATACGCAGTATTTT.